These T cell receptor beta chains were read from a single sample in a study of blood T cell repertoires in COVID-19. Repertoires were generated with immunoSEQ multiplex PCR, while TCRdb's copy carries only in-frame clones and drops some. The table shows over 250,000 clones, with 91% occurring only once. The sample taken for sequencing was peripheral blood. The receptors shown here come from a woman in her twenties or thirties with COVID-19, enrolled during active disease. The CDR3 runs from the conserved cysteine through the conserved F or W. Each record gives: V gene, clone size, J gene, D gene, CDR3 protein, CDR3 DNA. The D gene is left open where the match is weak. Clone sizes are given selectively: once, few, many, or a class where the clone is expanded.

V: TRBV2
size: NA
J: TRBJ1-1
D: NA
CDR3: CASSAGGYVEAFF
DNA: TGTGCCAGCAGCGCCGGGGGTTATGTTGAAGCTTTCTTT

V: TRBV5-1
size: NA
J: TRBJ2-2
D: NA
CDR3: CASSFSAGGTGELFF
DNA: TGCGCCAGCAGCTTTTCCGCAGGGGGGACCGGGGAGCTGTTTTTT

V: TRBV30
size: NA
J: TRBJ1-6
D: NA
CDR3: CAWSVKGGLDSPLHF
DNA: TGTGCCTGGAGTGTAAAGGGAGGTCTGGATTCACCCCTCCACTTT

V: TRBV3-1/TRBV3-2
size: NA
J: TRBJ1-2
D: NA
CDR3: CASSQGGYYGYTF
DNA: TGTGCCAGCAGCCAAGGGGGCTACTATGGCTACACCTTC

V: TRBV5-1
size: NA
J: TRBJ2-5
D: TRBD2
CDR3: CASSWTLGLGETQYF
DNA: TGCGCCAGCAGCTGGACCTTGGGACTAGGAGAGACCCAGTACTTC

V: TRBV30
size: NA
J: TRBJ2-5
D: TRBD2
CDR3: CAWSLGLAGETQYF
DNA: TGTGCCTGGAGTCTCGGACTAGCGGGGGAGACCCAGTACTTC

V: TRBV30
size: NA
J: TRBJ1-2
D: NA
CDR3: CAWKGGASTF
DNA: TGTGCCTGGAAGGGGGGGGCGAGCACCTTC

V: TRBV4-1
size: NA
J: TRBJ1-1
D: NA
CDR3: CASSPVGEGKTEAFF
DNA: TGCGCCAGCAGCCCGGTCGGGGAGGGGAAAACTGAAGCTTTCTTT

V: TRBV3-1/TRBV3-2
size: NA
J: TRBJ1-6
D: NA
CDR3: CASSQGRGPGGSPLHF
DNA: TGTGCCAGCAGCCAAGGGAGGGGACCCGGGGGTTCACCCCTCCACTTT

V: TRBV5-4
size: NA
J: TRBJ1-1
D: NA
CDR3: CASSSRQLPMNTEAFF
DNA: TGTGCCAGCAGCTCCCGACAGCTACCCATGAACACTGAAGCTTTCTTT

V: TRBV19
size: NA
J: TRBJ1-1
D: TRBD1
CDR3: CASSIGQGFDTEAFF
DNA: TGTGCCAGTAGTATTGGACAGGGGTTTGACACTGAAGCTTTCTTT

V: TRBV29-1
size: NA
J: TRBJ2-1
D: TRBD2
CDR3: CSVPTGTSEVNEQFF
DNA: TGCAGCGTCCCGACCGGGACTAGCGAGGTCAATGAGCAGTTCTTC

V: TRBV11-2
size: NA
J: TRBJ1-3
D: TRBD1
CDR3: CASREQGGGNTIYF
DNA: TGTGCCAGCAGAGAACAGGGGGGTGGAAACACCATATATTTT

V: TRBV12-3/TRBV12-4
size: NA
J: TRBJ1-5
D: NA
CDR3: CASSSKAVQPQHF
DNA: TGTGCCAGCAGTTCCAAAGCGGTACAGCCCCAGCATTTT

V: TRBV19
size: NA
J: TRBJ2-4
D: NA
CDR3: CASSNTRDTIPNF
DNA: TGTGCCAGTAGTAACACCCGCGACACCATTCCGAACTTC

V: TRBV5-1
size: NA
J: TRBJ1-2
D: NA
CDR3: CASSLGPGRGYTF
DNA: TGCGCCAGCAGCTTGGGCCCCGGCAGGGGCTACACCTTC

V: TRBV25-1
size: NA
J: TRBJ1-1
D: NA
CDR3: CASSDLSGGFTEAFF
DNA: TGTGCCAGCAGTGACTTATCCGGCGGGTTCACTGAAGCTTTCTTT

V: TRBV24-1
size: NA
J: TRBJ1-5
D: NA
CDR3: CATSDPGLPNQPQHF
DNA: TGTGCCACCAGTGATCCCGGACTGCCCAATCAGCCCCAGCATTTT

V: TRBV7-8
size: few
J: TRBJ1-4
D: TRBD1
CDR3: CASSLDRGQLFF
DNA: TGTGCCAGCAGCCTGGACAGGGGACAACTGTTTTTT

V: TRBV19
size: NA
J: TRBJ1-2
D: TRBD1
CDR3: CASIRPGQVYGYTF
DNA: TGTGCCAGTATCCGACCGGGACAGGTCTATGGCTACACCTTC

V: TRBV10-2
size: NA
J: TRBJ2-7
D: TRBD1
CDR3: CASSGTGEYEQYF
DNA: TGCGCCAGCTCAGGGACAGGGGAGTACGAGCAGTACTTC

V: TRBV20-1
size: NA
J: TRBJ2-5
D: NA
CDR3: CSASDLRDEETQYF
DNA: TGCAGTGCTAGTGATTTGCGGGATGAAGAGACCCAGTACTTC

V: TRBV7-3
size: NA
J: TRBJ2-5
D: NA
CDR3: CASSPAGAQETQYF
DNA: TGTGCCAGCAGCCCTGCGGGGGCCCAAGAGACCCAGTACTTC

V: TRBV5-5
size: NA
J: TRBJ1-1
D: TRBD1
CDR3: CASSQPTGGTEAFF
DNA: TGTGCCAGCAGCCAGCCTACAGGGGGCACTGAAGCTTTCTTT

V: TRBV20-1
size: NA
J: TRBJ2-6
D: TRBD1
CDR3: CSASTGTGVPGANVLTF
DNA: TGCAGTGCTAGTACTGGGACAGGGGTCCCCGGGGCCAACGTCCTGACTTTC

V: TRBV3-1/TRBV3-2
size: NA
J: TRBJ1-6
D: TRBD1
CDR3: CASSLTGTADNSPLHF
DNA: TGTGCCAGCAGCCTGACCGGGACAGCGGACAATTCACCCCTCCACTTT

V: TRBV6-5
size: NA
J: TRBJ1-2
D: TRBD1
CDR3: CASSYSTGSNGYTF
DNA: TGTGCCAGCAGTTACTCGACAGGGAGTAATGGCTACACCTTC

V: TRBV5-4
size: NA
J: TRBJ1-1
D: NA
CDR3: CASSTDSFTEAFF
DNA: TGTGCCAGCAGCACAGACAGCTTTACTGAAGCTTTCTTT

V: TRBV7-9
size: NA
J: TRBJ2-1
D: TRBD1
CDR3: CASSTTPGQGTEQFF
DNA: TGTGCCAGCAGCACAACCCCGGGACAGGGCACTGAGCAGTTCTTC

V: TRBV30
size: NA
J: TRBJ1-1
D: NA
CDR3: CAGSPPVRDTEAFF
DNA: TGTGCCGGAAGTCCCCCAGTCAGGGACACTGAAGCTTTCTTT

V: TRBV28
size: NA
J: TRBJ1-1
D: NA
CDR3: CASAPQMNTEAFF
DNA: TGTGCCAGCGCGCCCCAAATGAACACTGAAGCTTTCTTT

V: TRBV7-6
size: NA
J: TRBJ1-5
D: NA
CDR3: CASSWNYNQPQHF
DNA: TGTGCCAGCAGTTGGAACTACAATCAGCCCCAGCATTTT

V: TRBV15
size: NA
J: TRBJ2-2
D: NA
CDR3: CATSRGGGVYGELFF
DNA: TGTGCCACCAGCAGAGGGGGCGGAGTCTACGGGGAGCTGTTTTTT

V: TRBV27
size: few
J: TRBJ1-4
D: NA
CDR3: CASSFGQGGKLFF
DNA: TGTGCCAGCAGTTTCGGGCAGGGTGGAAAACTGTTTTTT

V: TRBV5-4
size: NA
J: TRBJ2-5
D: NA
CDR3: CASSLVGGVGPLETQYF
DNA: TGTGCCAGCAGCTTGGTGGGGGGAGTTGGTCCTCTAGAGACCCAGTACTTC

V: TRBV6-5
size: NA
J: TRBJ1-2
D: NA
CDR3: CASSYGDTNTGYTF
DNA: TGTGCCAGCAGTTACGGGGACACAAACACGGGCTACACCTTC

V: TRBV5-6
size: NA
J: TRBJ1-3
D: NA
CDR3: CASSFSRVYSGNTIYF
DNA: TGTGCCAGCAGCTTTTCCAGGGTGTACTCTGGAAACACCATATATTTT